The rows below give T cell receptor beta chains drawn from one sample of a study of cytomegalovirus exposure and HLA in healthy donors. Assay used: immunoSEQ multiplex PCR; TCRdb lists only in-frame clones, some missing. The sample has 75,000 to 90,000 clones, around three fifths seen once. The sequenced sample was PBMCs. These receptors came from a woman in her forties in good health and CMV-seropositive. The CDR3 runs from the conserved cysteine through the conserved F or W. The D gene is left open where the match is weak. Rows may omit the clone size; those that give it use once, few, many or a size class.

d_call,v_call,clone_size,j_call,cdr3_aa,cdr3_nt
.,TRBV4-3,.,TRBJ2-3,CASSQGGVGDRRTDTQYF,TGCGCCAGCAGCCAAGGGGGGGTGGGTGACAGACGCACAGATACGCAGTATTTT
.,TRBV7-2,few,TRBJ2-5,CASSRRLGRETQYF,TGTGCCAGCAGCCGGAGACTAGGCCGAGAGACCCAGTACTTC
TRBD2,TRBV7-2,.,TRBJ2-3,CASSITSARTDTQYF,TGTGCCAGCAGCATCACTAGCGCCCGCACAGATACGCAGTATTTT
TRBD2,TRBV7-9,.,TRBJ2-3,CASSLRPSGPTDTQYF,TGTGCCAGCAGCTTAAGGCCTAGCGGGCCTACAGATACGCAGTATTTT
.,TRBV4-2,.,TRBJ1-1,CASSRGTGNTEAFF,TGTGCCAGCAGCCGAGGTACCGGGAACACTGAAGCTTTCTTT
TRBD1,TRBV28,.,TRBJ1-1,CASSEADRAHPFF,TGTGCCAGCAGTGAGGCCGACAGGGCCCATCCTTTCTTT
TRBD1,TRBV7-2,.,TRBJ1-5,CASSFGTVLNQPQHF,TGTGCCAGCAGCTTCGGGACAGTACTCAATCAGCCCCAGCATTTT
.,TRBV28,once,TRBJ1-3,CASSLSGSGNTIYF,TGTGCCAGCAGTTTATCAGGCTCTGGAAACACCATATATTTT
TRBD1,TRBV10-3,.,TRBJ2-1,CAIQDLRTGEIHEQFF,TGTGCCATCCAAGACCTCCGGACAGGGGAGATTCATGAGCAGTTCTTC
TRBD2,TRBV28,.,TRBJ2-5,CASSLFPLAGGETQYF,TGTGCCAGCAGTTTATTCCCCCTAGCGGGAGGAGAGACCCAGTACTTC
TRBD1,TRBV5-1,.,TRBJ2-2,CASSLSDRVRTGELFF,TGCGCCAGCAGCTTGAGCGACAGGGTTCGCACCGGGGAGCTGTTTTTT
TRBD1,TRBV29-1,.,TRBJ1-3,CSVDRGMSGNTIYF,TGCAGCGTCGACAGGGGAATGTCTGGAAACACCATATATTTT
.,TRBV5-1,.,TRBJ2-5,CASSLYYRQETQYF,TGCGCCAGCAGCTTGTACTATCGACAAGAGACCCAGTACTTC
TRBD1,TRBV5-6,few,TRBJ1-4,CASSTPGQGDEKLFF,TGTGCCAGCAGCACGCCGGGACAGGGGGATGAAAAACTGTTTTTT
.,TRBV6-1,.,TRBJ1-2,CATRLGGLGYTF,TGTGCCACTAGACTGGGGGGGCTTGGCTACACCTTC
TRBD2,TRBV6-1,few,TRBJ2-3,CASSEFGLALGTDTQYF,TGTGCCAGCAGTGAATTCGGACTAGCATTAGGCACAGATACGCAGTATTTT
TRBD1,TRBV10-1,.,TRBJ1-2,CASSELQGAPTINYGYTF,TGCGCCAGCAGTGAGTTACAGGGGGCTCCTACAATCAACTATGGCTACACCTTC
TRBD1,TRBV4-3,.,TRBJ1-1,CASSPYDRGTEAFF,TGCGCCAGCAGTCCATACGACAGGGGGACTGAAGCTTTCTTT
.,TRBV19,.,TRBJ1-2,CATEVGTASYWYGYTF,TGTGCCACCGAGGTGGGTACGGCCTCCTATTGGTATGGCTACACCTTC
TRBD2,TRBV7-9,.,TRBJ2-2,CASSSSGGVPGELFF,TGTGCCAGCAGCTCCTCGGGGGGAGTTCCCGGGGAGCTGTTTTTT